This TCR beta chain emerged from a study of OX40 agonist ivuxolimab in advanced cancers. Findings and caveats of the study: Which antigen the expanded peripheral T cells recognized is unknown.

Trimming shortened V by 1 base and J by 7 bases, and 13 bases separated the two germline ends. CDR3 length equals 13 residues. Germline V gene lookup returns CDR1 GTSNPN and CDR2 SVGIG (reference sequence). This clone appeared a few times. Its antigen is as yet unknown. Measured with immunoSEQ multiplex PCR; TCRdb has only the in-frame clones, and not every one. Seen here are roughly 110,000 clones, around 90% observed once, and the top ten hold approximately 1.2%. This TCR came from an adult with an advanced solid tumor such as melanoma, head and neck, liver or kidney cancer. Material: CD4+ or CD8+ T cells sorted from blood, obtained in a trial of the OX40 agonist ivuxolimab. J is TRBJ1-2 and V is TRBV30; TRBD1 might be the D (6 bases). This chain's CDR3 is CAWSEYREGGYTF. The CDR3 DNA follows: TGTGCCTGGAGTGAGTACAGGGAGGGTGGCTACACCTTC.